This is a list of T cell receptor beta chains from one sample in a study of beta chain features in type 1 diabetes. Here immunoSEQ multiplex PCR was the method, and the copy in TCRdb shows in-frame clones only, minus some. The table shows hundreds of thousands of clones, with around an eighth occurring only once. The specimen sequenced was naive CD4+ T cells from blood. The receptor source for this set is a man younger than 30 with type 1 diabetes. The CDR3 runs from the conserved cysteine through the conserved F or W. D genes are given only for firm matches. Size tells how often a clone was seen (once, few, many) or the class of an expanded clone, and some rows leave it out.

J | size | V | D | DNA | CDR3
TRBJ2-3 | . | TRBV6-5 | TRBD2 | TGTGCCACCACCTTGACAGCGGGGACCACAGATACGCAGTATTTT | CATTLTAGTTDTQYF
TRBJ2-3 | . | TRBV28 | TRBD2 | TGTGCCAGCAGGTTGAGCGGGGGCCTTAGCACAGATACGCAGTATTTT | CASRLSGGLSTDTQYF
TRBJ2-2 | few | TRBV28 | . | TGTGCCAGCAGTTTTGCAGGCTACACCGGGGAGCTGTTTTTT | CASSFAGYTGELFF
TRBJ1-4 | . | TRBV18 | . | TGTGCCAGCTCACCGCAGGGTGAAAAACTGTTTTTT | CASSPQGEKLFF
TRBJ2-7 | few | TRBV7-9 | . | TGTGCCAGCAGCTTTACGTACGAGCAGTACTTC | CASSFTYEQYF
TRBJ2-2 | few | TRBV6-5 | . | TGTGCCAGCAGACCCAACAGGGAAACCGGGGAGCTGTTTTTT | CASRPNRETGELFF
TRBJ1-2 | . | TRBV30 | . | TGTGCCTGGAGTGTAATTGAAGGGCTCGATGGCTACACCTTC | CAWSVIEGLDGYTF
TRBJ2-7 | . | TRBV7-6 | . | TGTGCCAGCAGCTTAGGGCCGTTAAACTACGAGCAGTACTTC | CASSLGPLNYEQYF
TRBJ2-7 | . | TRBV13 | . | TGTGCCAGCAGGAAAGGGGGTACAGCCTACGAGCAGTACTTC | CASRKGGTAYEQYF
TRBJ2-5 | few | TRBV6-5 | TRBD1 | TGTGCCAGCAGCTACGGCCCACAGGGGGAAGAGACCCAGTACTTC | CASSYGPQGEETQYF
TRBJ2-1 | once | TRBV30 | TRBD2 | TGTGCCTGGCGTAGCGGGAATGAGCAGTTCTTC | CAWRSGNEQFF
TRBJ2-2 | few | TRBV7-9 | TRBD2 | TGTGCCAGCAGCTTAGCCGGGAGGACGAACACCGGGGAGCTGTTTTTT | CASSLAGRTNTGELFF
TRBJ2-1 | few | TRBV7-2 | TRBD1 | TGTGCCAGCAGCTCCCATGGGACAGGGGCGGCCAATGAGCAGTTCTTC | CASSSHGTGAANEQFF
TRBJ2-5 | few | TRBV29-1 | . | TGCAGCGTTGGAGGGTCGAGGTTGGAGACCCAGTACTTC | CSVGGSRLETQYF
TRBJ2-1 | many | TRBV7-9 | . | TGTGCCAGCAGCCCTAAGGCTTTCGATGAGCAGTTCTTC | CASSPKAFDEQFF
TRBJ2-7 | . | TRBV7-9 | . | TGTGCCAGCAGCTTAGCAGGCAGGCGGTACGAGCAGTACTTC | CASSLAGRRYEQYF
TRBJ2-5 | . | TRBV20-1 | . | TGCAGTGCTAGAGGTCAAGAGACCCAGTACTTC | CSARGQETQYF
TRBJ1-1 | . | TRBV27 | . | TGTGCCAGCCGGCCCCCGAGCTGGAAGGAAGCTTTCTTT | CASRPPSWKEAFF
TRBJ1-6 | . | TRBV4-1 | . | TGCGCCAGCAGCCAAGGGATCGGTCGAGGACAAACCCCTAATTCACCCCTCCACTTT | CASSQGIGRGQTPNSPLHF
TRBJ2-4 | . | TRBV5-1 | TRBD1 | TGCGCCAGCAGCCGAGGGGGCACCCAGGGCGTTGGAAACATTCAGTACTTC | CASSRGGTQGVGNIQYF
TRBJ2-2 | . | TRBV5-1 | . | TGCGCCAGCAGCCCCTTGGGCGGGCCGACCGGGGAGCTGTTTTTT | CASSPLGGPTGELFF
TRBJ2-3 | . | TRBV4-2 | . | TGTGCCAGCAGCCAAGCAGATACGCAGTATTTT | CASSQADTQYF
TRBJ1-2 | . | TRBV30 | . | TGTGCCTGGAGTGTTTTCGGGGGTCATGGCTACACCTTC | CAWSVFGGHGYTF
TRBJ2-1 | . | TRBV5-1 | TRBD1 | TGCGCCAGCAGCGAGGGACAGGACTACAATGAGCAGTTCTTC | CASSEGQDYNEQFF
TRBJ2-7 | . | TRBV5-1 | . | TGCGCCAGCAGCCGTGACAGTTACGAGCAGTACTTC | CASSRDSYEQYF
TRBJ2-3 | few | TRBV4-1 | . | TGCGCCAGCAGCCAAGGCAGGGGCGACTGGGGCACAGATACGCAGTATTTT | CASSQGRGDWGTDTQYF
TRBJ1-2 | . | TRBV6-5 | TRBD1 | TGTGCCAGCAGACAGAGGACAGGGGATGGGCCTTACACCTTC | CASRQRTGDGPYTF
TRBJ2-7 | . | TRBV29-1 | . | TGCAGCGTTGACACAACTGAGGAGCAGTACTTC | CSVDTTEEQYF
TRBJ1-2 | . | TRBV6-5 | . | TGTGCCAGCAGTTCTGGACAGCGCTATGGCTACACCTTC | CASSSGQRYGYTF
TRBJ1-2 | . | TRBV28 | . | TGTGCCAGTACAGACAGGACAGCGCTCTATGGCTACACCTTC | CASTDRTALYGYTF
TRBJ2-5 | . | TRBV18 | TRBD1 | TGTGCCAGCTCACCACGGACAGGGATTGGTGACGAGACCCAGTACTTC | CASSPRTGIGDETQYF
TRBJ2-7 | few | TRBV6-5 | . | TGTGCCAGCAGTTACTCGGCGGGTGGGGACTACGAGCAGTACTTC | CASSYSAGGDYEQYF
TRBJ1-2 | few | TRBV14 | . | TGTGCCAGCAGCCAAGATTCCGGGGACTATGGCTACACCTTC | CASSQDSGDYGYTF
TRBJ2-7 | . | TRBV11-3 | TRBD1 | TGTGCCAGCAGCCAAGTAGGACAGGGGAGGCGTCGCGAGCAGTACTTC | CASSQVGQGRRREQYF
TRBJ2-5 | . | TRBV5-1 | . | TGCGCCAGCAGCTTTCAGGAGGAAGAGACCCAGTACTTC | CASSFQEEETQYF
TRBJ1-2 | few | TRBV28 | . | TGTGCCAGCAGTTTGTATAACTATGGCTACACCTTC | CASSLYNYGYTF
TRBJ1-6 | once | TRBV15 | TRBD1 | TGTGCCACCAGCAGAGGGGAGGGGGCCGGCATTTCACCCCTCCACTTT | CATSRGEGAGISPLHF
TRBJ2-1 | . | TRBV25-1 | TRBD2 | TGTGCCAGCAGTGAATACGAGGGGAGGGATGAGCAGTTCTTC | CASSEYEGRDEQFF
TRBJ2-5 | . | TRBV15 | . | TGTGCCACCAGCAGAGAAATTCTTTTGTCAGGGGATTATGGGGAGACCCAGTACTTC | CATSREILLSGDYGETQYF
TRBJ1-2 | . | TRBV19 | . | TGTGCCAGTACCCTCGACGGTAACTATGGCTACACCTTC | CASTLDGNYGYTF
TRBJ2-1 | few | TRBV5-4 | TRBD2 | TGTGCCAGCAGCCAGACTAGCGGGGGCTTCAATGAGCAGTTCTTC | CASSQTSGGFNEQFF
TRBJ2-3 | . | TRBV19 | TRBD1 | TGTGCCAGTAGTGCGGACAGGGAGGTAGATACGCAGTATTTT | CASSADREVDTQYF
TRBJ1-6 | few | TRBV6-5 | . | TGTGCCAGCACTAGACAGCCATCCAGGTCACCCCTCCACTTT | CASTRQPSRSPLHF
TRBJ1-1 | . | TRBV7-9 | . | TGTGCCAGCAGCCCACCCTCCGGGGGCACTGAAGCTTTCTTT | CASSPPSGGTEAFF